This TCR beta chain was identified in a study of Graves' ophthalmopathy and Graves' hyperthyroidism. Study-level findings and limits: Most thyroid clonotypes expanded beyond 0.001 frequency were also found in blood.

This clonotype came up a few times. Its antigen is not known. The authors amplified TCR beta CDR3 regions, and they did so from RNA transcripts for repertoire sequencing. HTBI-primed RT-PCR formed the first round, and a multiplex PCR formed the second. From the multiplex PCR reads, TCRdb called clonotypes with MiXCR, one entry per CDR3 protein. The sample includes fewer than 650,000 distinct CDR3 sequences, 20% to 25% of them seen just once. The CDR3 has 13 amino acids. Trimming took off 6 bases at V and 7 bases at J, with 15 bases between the two ends. CDR1 MNHNS and CDR2 SASEGT come from the germline V gene.

The material sequenced was peripheral blood. The chain employs TRBV6-1 and TRBJ2-5; D is perhaps TRBD1 or TRBD2 (5 bases each). The TCR originated in a young woman with stable Graves' hyperthyroidism. Some clones in this sample may be carry-over from other donors' samples. This chain's CDR3 is CASSHGTSGTQYF. The CDR3 DNA sequence: TGTGCCAGCAGCCACGGGACCTCGGGGACCCAGTACTTC.